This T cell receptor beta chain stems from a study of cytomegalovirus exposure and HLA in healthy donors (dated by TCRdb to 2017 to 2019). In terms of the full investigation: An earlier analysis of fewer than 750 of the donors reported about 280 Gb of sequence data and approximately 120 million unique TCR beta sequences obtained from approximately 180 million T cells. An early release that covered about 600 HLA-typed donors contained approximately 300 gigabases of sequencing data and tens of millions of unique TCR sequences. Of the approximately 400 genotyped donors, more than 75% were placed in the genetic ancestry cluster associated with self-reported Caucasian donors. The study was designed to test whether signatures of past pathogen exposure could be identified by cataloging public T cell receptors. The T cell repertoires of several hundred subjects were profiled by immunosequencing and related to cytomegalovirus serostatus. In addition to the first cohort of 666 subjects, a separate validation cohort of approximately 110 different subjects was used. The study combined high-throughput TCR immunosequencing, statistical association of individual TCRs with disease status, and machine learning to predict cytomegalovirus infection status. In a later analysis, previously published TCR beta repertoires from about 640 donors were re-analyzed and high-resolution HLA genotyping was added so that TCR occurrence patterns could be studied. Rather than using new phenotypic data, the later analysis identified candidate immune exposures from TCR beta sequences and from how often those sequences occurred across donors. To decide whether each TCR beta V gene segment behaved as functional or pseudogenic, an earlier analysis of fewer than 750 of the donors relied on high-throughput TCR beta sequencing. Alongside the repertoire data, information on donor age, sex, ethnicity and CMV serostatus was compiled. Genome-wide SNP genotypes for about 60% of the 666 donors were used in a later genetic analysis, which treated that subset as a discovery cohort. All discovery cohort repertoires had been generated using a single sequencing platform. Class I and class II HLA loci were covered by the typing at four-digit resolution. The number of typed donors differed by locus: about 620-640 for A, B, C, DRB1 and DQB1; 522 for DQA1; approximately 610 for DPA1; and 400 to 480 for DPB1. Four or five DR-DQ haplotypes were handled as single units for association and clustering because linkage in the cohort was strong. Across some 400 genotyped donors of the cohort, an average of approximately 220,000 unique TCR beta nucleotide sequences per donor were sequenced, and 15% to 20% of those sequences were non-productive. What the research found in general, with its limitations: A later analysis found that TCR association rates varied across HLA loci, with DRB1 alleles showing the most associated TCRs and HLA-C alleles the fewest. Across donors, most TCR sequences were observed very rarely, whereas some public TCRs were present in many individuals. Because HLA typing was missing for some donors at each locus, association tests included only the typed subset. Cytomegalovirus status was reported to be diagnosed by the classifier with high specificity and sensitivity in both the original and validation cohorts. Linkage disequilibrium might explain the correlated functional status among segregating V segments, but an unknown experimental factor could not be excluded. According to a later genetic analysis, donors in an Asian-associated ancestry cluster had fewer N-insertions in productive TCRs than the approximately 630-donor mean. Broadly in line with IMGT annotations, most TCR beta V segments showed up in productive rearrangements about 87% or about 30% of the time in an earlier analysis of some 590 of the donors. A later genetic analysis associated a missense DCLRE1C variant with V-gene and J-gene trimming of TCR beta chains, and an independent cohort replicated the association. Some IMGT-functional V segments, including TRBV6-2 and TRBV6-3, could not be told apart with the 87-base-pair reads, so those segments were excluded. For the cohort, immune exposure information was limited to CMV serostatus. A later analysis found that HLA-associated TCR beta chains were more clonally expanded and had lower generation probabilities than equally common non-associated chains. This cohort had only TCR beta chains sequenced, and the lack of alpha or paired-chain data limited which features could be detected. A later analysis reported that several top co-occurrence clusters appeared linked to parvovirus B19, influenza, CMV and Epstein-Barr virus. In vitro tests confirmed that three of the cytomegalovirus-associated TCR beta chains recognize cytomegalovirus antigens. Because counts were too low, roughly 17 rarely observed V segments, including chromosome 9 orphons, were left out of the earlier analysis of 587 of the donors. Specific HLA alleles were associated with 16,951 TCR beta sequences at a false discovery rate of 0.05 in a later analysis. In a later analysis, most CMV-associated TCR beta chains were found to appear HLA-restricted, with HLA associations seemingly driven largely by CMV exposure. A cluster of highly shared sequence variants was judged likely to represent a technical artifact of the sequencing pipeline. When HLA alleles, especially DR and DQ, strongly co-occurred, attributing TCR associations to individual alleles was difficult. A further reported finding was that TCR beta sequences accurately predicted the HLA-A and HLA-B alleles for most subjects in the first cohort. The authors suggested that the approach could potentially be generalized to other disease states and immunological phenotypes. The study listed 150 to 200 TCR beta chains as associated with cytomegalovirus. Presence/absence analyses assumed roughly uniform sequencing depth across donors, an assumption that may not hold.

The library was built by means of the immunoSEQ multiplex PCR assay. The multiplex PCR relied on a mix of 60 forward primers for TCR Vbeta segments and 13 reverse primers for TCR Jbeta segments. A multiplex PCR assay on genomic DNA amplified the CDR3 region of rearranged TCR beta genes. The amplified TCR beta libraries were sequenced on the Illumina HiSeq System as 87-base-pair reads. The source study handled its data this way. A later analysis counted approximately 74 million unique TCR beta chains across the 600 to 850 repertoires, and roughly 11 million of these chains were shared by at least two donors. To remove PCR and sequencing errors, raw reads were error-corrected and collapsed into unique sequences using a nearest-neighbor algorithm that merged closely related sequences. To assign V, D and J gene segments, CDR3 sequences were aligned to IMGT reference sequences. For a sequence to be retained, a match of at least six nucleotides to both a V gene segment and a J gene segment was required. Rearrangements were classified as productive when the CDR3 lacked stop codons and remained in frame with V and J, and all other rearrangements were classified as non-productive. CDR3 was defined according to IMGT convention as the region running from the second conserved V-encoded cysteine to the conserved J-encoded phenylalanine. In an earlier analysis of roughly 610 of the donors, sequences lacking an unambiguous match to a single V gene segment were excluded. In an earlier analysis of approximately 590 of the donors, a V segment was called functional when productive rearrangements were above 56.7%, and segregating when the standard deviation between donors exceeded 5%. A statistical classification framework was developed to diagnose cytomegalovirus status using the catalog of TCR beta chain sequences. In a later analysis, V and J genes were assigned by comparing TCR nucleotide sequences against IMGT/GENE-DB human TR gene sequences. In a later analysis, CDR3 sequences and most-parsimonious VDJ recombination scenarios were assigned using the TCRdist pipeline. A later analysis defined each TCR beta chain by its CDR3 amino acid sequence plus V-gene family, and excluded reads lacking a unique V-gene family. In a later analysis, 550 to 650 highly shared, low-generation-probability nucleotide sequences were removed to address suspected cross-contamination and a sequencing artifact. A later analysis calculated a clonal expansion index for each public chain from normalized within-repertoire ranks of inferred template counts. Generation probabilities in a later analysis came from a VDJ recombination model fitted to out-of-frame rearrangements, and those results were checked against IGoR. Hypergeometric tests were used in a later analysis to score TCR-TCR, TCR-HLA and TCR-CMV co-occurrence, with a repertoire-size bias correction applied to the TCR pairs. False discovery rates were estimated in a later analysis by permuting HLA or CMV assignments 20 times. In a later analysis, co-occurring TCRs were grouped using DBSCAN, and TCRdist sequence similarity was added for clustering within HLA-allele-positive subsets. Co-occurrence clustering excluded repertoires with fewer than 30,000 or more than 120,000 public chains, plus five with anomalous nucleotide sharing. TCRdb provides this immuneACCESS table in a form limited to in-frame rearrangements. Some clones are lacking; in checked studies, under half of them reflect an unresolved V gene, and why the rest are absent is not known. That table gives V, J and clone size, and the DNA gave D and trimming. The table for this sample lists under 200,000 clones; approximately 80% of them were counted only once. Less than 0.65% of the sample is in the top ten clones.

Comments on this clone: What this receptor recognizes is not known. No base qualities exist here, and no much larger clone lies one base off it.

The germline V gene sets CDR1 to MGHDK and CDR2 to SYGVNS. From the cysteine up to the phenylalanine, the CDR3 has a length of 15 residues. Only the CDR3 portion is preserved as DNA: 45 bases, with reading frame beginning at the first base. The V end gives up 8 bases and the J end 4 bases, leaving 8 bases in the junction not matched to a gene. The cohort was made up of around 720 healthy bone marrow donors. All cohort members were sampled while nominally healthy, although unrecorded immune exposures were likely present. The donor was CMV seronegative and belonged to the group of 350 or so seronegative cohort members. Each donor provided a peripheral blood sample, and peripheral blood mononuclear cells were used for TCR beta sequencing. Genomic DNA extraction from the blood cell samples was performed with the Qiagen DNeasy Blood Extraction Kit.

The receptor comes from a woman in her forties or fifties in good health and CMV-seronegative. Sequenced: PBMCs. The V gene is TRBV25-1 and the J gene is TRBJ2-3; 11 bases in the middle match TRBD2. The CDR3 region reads CASQKLAGVADTQYF. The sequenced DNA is TGTGCCAGCCAAAAACTAGCGGGGGTCGCAGATACGCAGTATTTT. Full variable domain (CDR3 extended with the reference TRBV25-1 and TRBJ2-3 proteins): EADIYQTPRYLVIGTGKKITLECSQTMGHDKMYWYQQDPGMELHLIHYSYGVNSTEKGDLSSESTVSRIRTEHFPLTLESARPSHTSQYLCASQKLAGVADTQYFGPGTRLTVL.